This TCR beta chain was captured by sequencing in a study of blood T cell repertoires in COVID-19. The wider study: Whether acute or convalescent, the COVID-19 samples came from the United States, Italy and Spain. Sample material is recorded as cDNA or gDNA derived from T cells, B-cell-depleted T cells, or PBMCs.

Original processing methods: How many nucleated cells were present was estimated from reference gene primer amplification. TCRdb's table, derived via immunoSEQ multiplex PCR, lists solely in-frame clones and lacks some. The D gene and trimming were derived from the DNA, and the V and J assignments and clone size from that table. The sample shows 400,000 to 550,000 clones, around 89% of them seen only once. The V and J ends lost 2 bases and 1 base, in that order; junction bases with no gene match: 6. Germline-derived CDR1 and CDR2 are SGHNT and YYREEE (reference sequence). The CDR3 has 15 amino acids.

The sample taken for sequencing was peripheral blood. The TCR originated in a woman aged 30 to 39 with acute or convalescent COVID-19. The J gene is TRBJ2-7, the V gene TRBV5-4; TRBD2 matches at 7 bases. CDR3 region: CASSFGTTLSYEQYF. The CDR3 coding sequence is TGTGCCAGCAGCTTTGGGACTACCCTATCCTACGAGCAGTACTTC.